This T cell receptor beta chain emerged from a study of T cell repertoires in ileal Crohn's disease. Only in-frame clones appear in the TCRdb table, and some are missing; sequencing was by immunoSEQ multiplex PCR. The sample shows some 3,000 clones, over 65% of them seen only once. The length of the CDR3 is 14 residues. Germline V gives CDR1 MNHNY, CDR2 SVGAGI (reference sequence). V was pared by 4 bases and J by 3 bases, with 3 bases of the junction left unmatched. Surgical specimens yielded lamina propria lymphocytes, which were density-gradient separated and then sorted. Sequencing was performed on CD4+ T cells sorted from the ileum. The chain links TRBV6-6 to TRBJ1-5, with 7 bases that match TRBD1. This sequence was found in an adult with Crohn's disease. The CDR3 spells CASSSTGTNQPQHF. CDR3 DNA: TGTGCCAGCAGTTCGACAGGGACCAATCAGCCCCAGCATTTT.